This is a list of T cell receptor beta chains from one sample in a study of T-cell reconstitution after alpha-beta-depleted transplantation in children. Using its own MiXCR run on the PCR reads, TCRdb lists one record per CDR3 protein. The sample lists just over 350,000 distinct CDR3 sequences, roughly 13% seen once, with about 4.5% in the top ten. The specimen was PBMCs, collected from the stem cell graft. These receptors came from a human donor who donated a stem cell graft to a child with Fanconi anemia. Both conserved end residues are part of each CDR3. Fields, in order: CDR3 protein, CDR3 DNA, D gene, V gene, clone size, J gene. The D gene is left open where the match is weak. Not every row has a clone size; where given, it reads once, few, many or a size class.

CASSPDGGPSGNTIYF | TGTGCCAGCAGCCCCGATGGGGGGCCCTCTGGAAACACCATATATTTT | - | TRBV11-2 | - | TRBJ1-3
CASIPSGGVGKLFF | TGTGCCAGCATTCCCTCAGGAGGGGTGGGAAAACTGTTTTTT | - | TRBV6-1 | - | TRBJ1-4
CASSQGNQPQHF | TGTGCCAGCAGCCAGGGGAATCAGCCCCAGCATTTT | - | TRBV3-1 | many | TRBJ1-5
CASSAKSRNGYTF | TGTGCCAGCAGCGCCAAGAGCCGGAATGGCTACACCTTC | - | TRBV14 | - | TRBJ1-2
CSVTDGVDTQYF | TGCAGCGTTACGGATGGAGTAGATACGCAGTATTTT | - | TRBV29-1 | - | TRBJ2-3
CASSYERGHQETQYF | TGTGCCAGCAGTTACGAAAGGGGGCACCAAGAGACCCAGTACTTC | TRBD1 | TRBV6-5 | few | TRBJ2-5
CASSPRGYGEQFF | TGTGCCAGCAGCCCTCGGGGGTACGGTGAGCAGTTCTTC | - | TRBV7-6 | - | TRBJ2-1
CASSLASVALSSYEQYF | TGTGCCAGCAGCTTAGCTTCTGTGGCGTTGAGCTCCTACGAGCAGTACTTC | - | TRBV7-7 | once | TRBJ2-7
CASSLPLDWSGGYEQYF | TGTGCCAGCAGTTTGCCCCTGGACTGGAGCGGTGGCTACGAGCAGTACTTC | - | TRBV28 | once | TRBJ2-7
CASSLERTGELFF | TGCGCCAGCAGCTTGGAACGTACCGGGGAGCTGTTTTTT | - | TRBV5-1 | many | TRBJ2-2
CASSQDLYYNEQFF | TGCGCCAGCAGCCAAGATCTATACTACAATGAGCAGTTCTTC | - | TRBV4-3 | - | TRBJ2-1
CSVEDRGASYGYTF | TGCAGCGTTGAAGATCGAGGGGCGAGCTATGGCTACACCTTC | - | TRBV29-1 | - | TRBJ1-2
CSVRAAGGDADTQYF | TGCAGCGTTAGGGCAGCGGGGGGGGATGCAGATACGCAGTATTTT | TRBD2 | TRBV29-1 | many | TRBJ2-3
CASSYSGTTGRRTGELFF | TGTGCCAGCAGTTACTCGGGGACCACTGGGCGCCGAACCGGGGAGCTGTTTTTT | - | TRBV6-5 | - | TRBJ2-2
CASSGWDLQETQYF | TGTGCCAGCAGTGGGTGGGACTTACAAGAGACCCAGTACTTC | - | TRBV12-3/TRBV12-4 | many | TRBJ2-5
CSASVTGKYEQYF | TGCAGTGCTAGTGTGACAGGGAAGTACGAGCAGTACTTC | TRBD1 | TRBV20-1 | many | TRBJ2-7
CASSPVHVTEAFF | TGTGCCAGCAGTCCAGTTCACGTAACTGAAGCTTTCTTT | - | TRBV28 | - | TRBJ1-1
CASSPSGGAFDEQFF | TGTGCCAGCAGCCCAAGCGGGGGGGCCTTCGATGAGCAGTTCTTC | TRBD2 | TRBV7-9 | - | TRBJ2-1
CASSWTGGADTQYF | TGCGCCAGCAGCTGGACAGGGGGAGCAGATACGCAGTATTTT | TRBD1 | TRBV5-1 | - | TRBJ2-3
CSAMAGETQYF | TGCAGTGCTATGGCGGGAGAGACCCAGTACTTC | - | TRBV20-1 | few | TRBJ2-5
CSARVSQRGAHGYTF | TGCAGTGCTAGAGTATCTCAAAGGGGGGCCCATGGCTACACCTTC | - | TRBV20-1 | - | TRBJ1-2
CAWNRGAGNEQFF | TGTGCCTGGAACCGGGGCGCGGGCAATGAGCAGTTCTTC | - | TRBV30 | few | TRBJ2-1